This T cell receptor (beta chain) was profiled in a study of memory CD4+ T cells and cytomegalovirus serostatus. Study conclusions and caveats: Suggested: most of the CMV-linked TCR signature lies in CD4+ memory cells. Median bootstrapped AUC for CMV status was approximately 0.96 originally, 0.85 to 0.92 US-trained.

This table comes from immunoSEQ multiplex PCR, and its TCRdb copy is limited to in-frame clones, with some not included. Of around 50,000 clones in the sample, about 74% were seen once. Single viable CD3+CD4+CD8-CD45RO+ cells were sorted as the memory CD4+ T cells. Serum IgG to CMV pp150, pp28, p38 and p52 defined serostatus. V dropped 1 base and J dropped 2 bases, with 8 bases sitting between them. Germline CDR1 and CDR2: SGHTA and FQGNSA. CDR3 length: 14 residues. In this sample, this clone turned up a few times. Its target is not known. This TCR was sampled from an adult in good health and CMV-seropositive. The chain has TRBV7-2 and TRBJ1-1, with a tentative D call TRBD1 (6 bases). Material for sequencing was memory CD4+ T cells from blood. CDR3 loop: CASSLGQENTEAFF. DNA for the CDR3: TGTGCCAGCAGCTTAGGACAGGAAAACACTGAAGCTTTCTTT.